These T cell receptor beta chains were read from a single sample in a study of cytomegalovirus exposure and HLA in healthy donors. Assay used: immunoSEQ multiplex PCR; TCRdb lists only in-frame clones, some missing. The sample lists approximately 220,000 clones, roughly 80% seen once, with about 1.4% in the top ten. Sequencing input: PBMCs. The receptors originated from a girl aged 10 to 17 in good health and CMV-seronegative. Each CDR3 is given with its conserved first and last residue. The order of the fields is D gene, V gene, J gene, clone size, CDR3 length, CDR3 protein, CDR3 DNA. The D gene is left open where the match is weak. Clone sizes are given selectively: once, few, many, or a class where the clone is expanded.

d_gene: NA; v_gene: TRBV11-2; j_gene: TRBJ1-4; abundance: NA; len: 15; CDR3aa: CASSPHQSLSEKLFF; CDR3nt: TGTGCCAGCAGCCCGCACCAAAGTCTTAGCGAAAAACTGTTTTTT
d_gene: TRBD2; v_gene: TRBV5-4; j_gene: TRBJ2-7; abundance: NA; len: 15; CDR3aa: CASSFPLAGSYEQYF; CDR3nt: TGTGCCAGCAGCTTCCCCCTAGCGGGATCCTACGAGCAGTACTTC
d_gene: TRBD2; v_gene: TRBV7-2; j_gene: TRBJ2-2; abundance: NA; len: 16; CDR3aa: CASSLNGGANTGELFF; CDR3nt: TGTGCCAGCAGCTTAAACGGGGGGGCCAACACCGGGGAGCTGTTTTTT
d_gene: TRBD2; v_gene: TRBV7-7; j_gene: TRBJ2-1; abundance: NA; len: 15; CDR3aa: CASSPRLAGGHEQFF; CDR3nt: TGTGCCAGCAGTCCTCGACTAGCGGGGGGGCATGAGCAGTTCTTC
d_gene: TRBD2; v_gene: TRBV6-1; j_gene: TRBJ2-1; abundance: NA; len: 14; CDR3aa: CASRGVAGLNEQFF; CDR3nt: TGTGCCAGCAGGGGAGTAGCGGGACTCAATGAGCAGTTCTTC
d_gene: NA; v_gene: TRBV4-3; j_gene: TRBJ2-6; abundance: NA; len: 16; CDR3aa: CASSQEVGSGANVLTF; CDR3nt: TGCGCCAGCAGCCAAGAGGTCGGCTCTGGGGCCAACGTCCTGACTTTC
d_gene: TRBD1; v_gene: TRBV28; j_gene: TRBJ1-5; abundance: NA; len: 20; CDR3aa: CASSLSHLILLDRGNQPQHF; CDR3nt: TGTGCCAGCAGTTTATCCCACCTCATCCTCCTCGACAGGGGTAATCAGCCCCAGCATTTT
d_gene: NA; v_gene: TRBV7-9; j_gene: TRBJ2-1; abundance: NA; len: 14; CDR3aa: CATSSVSLLLRQFF; CDR3nt: TGTGCCACCAGCTCTGTATCCCTTCTTCTTCGGCAGTTCTTC
d_gene: NA; v_gene: TRBV2; j_gene: TRBJ2-5; abundance: NA; len: 13; CDR3aa: CASIWGQGETQYF; CDR3nt: TGTGCCAGCATATGGGGCCAGGGGGAGACCCAGTACTTC
d_gene: TRBD2; v_gene: TRBV7-3; j_gene: TRBJ2-2; abundance: NA; len: 16; CDR3aa: CASSLASGTRTGELFF; CDR3nt: TGTGCCAGCAGCTTGGCTTCCGGGACTAGGACCGGGGAGCTGTTTTTT
d_gene: NA; v_gene: TRBV27; j_gene: TRBJ2-7; abundance: NA; len: 13; CDR3aa: CASRGLRDWEQYF; CDR3nt: TGTGCCAGCCGCGGTCTGAGGGATTGGGAGCAGTACTTC
d_gene: NA; v_gene: TRBV4-1; j_gene: TRBJ2-7; abundance: few; len: 18; CDR3aa: CASSQNLPTSRKVDEQYF; CDR3nt: TGCGCCAGCAGCCAAAACCTACCGACATCCCGGAAGGTTGACGAGCAGTACTTC
d_gene: NA; v_gene: TRBV7-9; j_gene: TRBJ1-4; abundance: NA; len: 17; CDR3aa: CASSTPPTGATNEKLFF; CDR3nt: TGTGCCAGCAGCACTCCCCCGACAGGCGCAACTAATGAAAAACTGTTTTTT
d_gene: TRBD1; v_gene: TRBV28; j_gene: TRBJ2-7; abundance: NA; len: 15; CDR3aa: CASSLRDRGSSGQYF; CDR3nt: TGTGCCAGCAGCTTACGGGACAGAGGATCGTCCGGGCAGTACTTC
d_gene: TRBD1; v_gene: TRBV6-1; j_gene: TRBJ2-3; abundance: NA; len: 15; CDR3aa: CASSEAATGADTQYF; CDR3nt: TGTGCCAGCAGTGAAGCTGCGACAGGGGCAGATACGCAGTATTTT
d_gene: TRBD2; v_gene: TRBV29-1; j_gene: TRBJ2-6; abundance: NA; len: 16; CDR3aa: CSVAGLAGGGANVLTF; CDR3nt: TGCAGCGTCGCGGGACTAGCGGGAGGTGGGGCCAACGTCCTGACTTTC
d_gene: TRBD2; v_gene: TRBV5-4; j_gene: TRBJ2-3; abundance: NA; len: 15; CDR3aa: CASSSSGGRKDTQYF; CDR3nt: TGTGCCAGCAGCTCCTCGGGGGGGCGGAAGGATACGCAGTATTTT
d_gene: TRBD1; v_gene: TRBV6-1; j_gene: TRBJ2-5; abundance: NA; len: 16; CDR3aa: CASSGRTGGISETQYF; CDR3nt: TGTGCCAGCAGTGGGAGGACAGGGGGCATCTCGGAGACCCAGTACTTC
d_gene: TRBD1; v_gene: TRBV28; j_gene: TRBJ1-2; abundance: NA; len: 15; CDR3aa: CASRPPGQGGRGYTF; CDR3nt: TGTGCCAGCAGGCCACCGGGACAGGGAGGTAGGGGCTACACCTTC
d_gene: NA; v_gene: TRBV19; j_gene: TRBJ1-5; abundance: NA; len: 19; CDR3aa: CASSIDRRGRGGGNQPQHF; CDR3nt: TGTGCCAGTAGTATAGATCGACGTGGAAGGGGGGGCGGCAATCAGCCCCAGCATTTT
d_gene: NA; v_gene: TRBV7-3; j_gene: TRBJ2-1; abundance: once; len: 16; CDR3aa: CASSLNRESSYNEQFF; CDR3nt: TGTGCCAGCAGCTTAAATCGTGAGAGCTCCTACAATGAGCAGTTCTTC
d_gene: TRBD1; v_gene: TRBV6-1; j_gene: TRBJ1-4; abundance: NA; len: 15; CDR3aa: CASSGTGATNEKLFF; CDR3nt: TGTGCCAGCAGTGGGACAGGGGCAACTAATGAAAAACTGTTTTTT
d_gene: TRBD2; v_gene: TRBV10-3; j_gene: TRBJ2-3; abundance: NA; len: 14; CDR3aa: CAINTSGRRDTQYF; CDR3nt: TGTGCCATCAACACTAGCGGGAGGAGAGATACGCAGTATTTT
d_gene: TRBD1; v_gene: TRBV18; j_gene: TRBJ2-7; abundance: NA; len: 15; CDR3aa: CASSAGTGNRYEQYF; CDR3nt: TGTGCCAGCTCCGCCGGGACAGGGAATCGCTACGAGCAGTACTTC
d_gene: TRBD2; v_gene: TRBV7-6; j_gene: TRBJ2-2; abundance: NA; len: 18; CDR3aa: CASSPARGGLANTGELFF; CDR3nt: TGTGCCAGCAGCCCGGCTAGAGGGGGACTAGCGAACACCGGGGAGCTGTTTTTT
d_gene: TRBD2; v_gene: TRBV28; j_gene: TRBJ2-3; abundance: NA; len: 16; CDR3aa: CASSFPLREASDTQYF; CDR3nt: TGTGCCAGCAGTTTTCCTTTGCGGGAGGCTTCAGATACGCAGTATTTT
d_gene: NA; v_gene: TRBV6-4; j_gene: TRBJ1-6; abundance: NA; len: 15; CDR3aa: CASSDGGKGNSPLHF; CDR3nt: TGTGCCAGCAGTGACGGGGGGAAGGGGAATTCACCCCTCCACTTT
d_gene: TRBD2; v_gene: TRBV7-9; j_gene: TRBJ2-3; abundance: NA; len: 17; CDR3aa: CASSPGLAGPLTDTQYF; CDR3nt: TGTGCCAGCAGCCCCGGACTAGCGGGTCCCCTCACAGATACGCAGTATTTT
d_gene: NA; v_gene: TRBV20-1; j_gene: TRBJ1-2; abundance: NA; len: 11; CDR3aa: CSAPYNYGYTF; CDR3nt: TGCAGTGCCCCGTATAACTATGGCTACACCTTC
d_gene: TRBD2; v_gene: TRBV2; j_gene: TRBJ2-4; abundance: NA; len: 14; CDR3aa: CASSRGGSQNIQYF; CDR3nt: TGTGCCAGCAGTCGGGGGGGGAGCCAAAACATTCAGTACTTC
d_gene: TRBD1; v_gene: TRBV7-9; j_gene: TRBJ2-3; abundance: NA; len: 15; CDR3aa: CASSFGTGGLDTQYF; CDR3nt: TGTGCCAGCAGCTTCGGGACAGGGGGCTTAGATACGCAGTATTTT
d_gene: TRBD1; v_gene: TRBV18; j_gene: TRBJ1-5; abundance: NA; len: 15; CDR3aa: CASSSDRGPGQPQHF; CDR3nt: TGTGCCAGCTCATCGGACAGGGGGCCTGGTCAGCCCCAGCATTTT